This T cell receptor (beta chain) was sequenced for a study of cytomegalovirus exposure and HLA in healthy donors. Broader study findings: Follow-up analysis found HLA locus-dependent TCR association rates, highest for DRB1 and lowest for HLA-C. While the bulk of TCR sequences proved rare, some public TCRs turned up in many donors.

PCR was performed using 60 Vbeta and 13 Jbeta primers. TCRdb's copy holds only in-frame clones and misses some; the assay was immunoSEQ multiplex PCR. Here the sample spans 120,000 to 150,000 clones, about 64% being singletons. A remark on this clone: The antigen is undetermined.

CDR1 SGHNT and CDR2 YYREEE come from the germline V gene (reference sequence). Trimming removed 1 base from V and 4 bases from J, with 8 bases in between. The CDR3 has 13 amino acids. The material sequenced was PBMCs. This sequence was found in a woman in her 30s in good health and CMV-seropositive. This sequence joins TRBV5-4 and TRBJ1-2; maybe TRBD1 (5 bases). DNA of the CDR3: TGTGCCAGCAGCTTGCTAGGGGCCTATGGCTACACCTTC. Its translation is CASSLLGAYGYTF.